The clone carrying this TCR beta chain has more than one count but fewer than ten. This specimen comes from a study of beta chain features in type 1 diabetes. All of the isolated RNA was reverse transcribed, so expressed TCRB transcripts were sequenced. The average output of naive, central memory and regulatory T cell samples was a few million reads. The method was immunoSEQ multiplex PCR; TCRdb's version includes in-frame clones alone and lacks a portion of them. The sample carries about 160,000 clones, about 8.1% recorded once. The CDR3 loop spans 14 amino acids. Germline V gene lookup returns CDR1 LNHDA and CDR2 SQIVND (reference sequence). Trimming took 7 bases from V and 4 from J, leaving 15 bases between them.

The sequence was obtained from a man aged 18-30 years in good health. The sample was central memory CD4+ T cells from blood. This chain joins TRBV19 and TRBJ2-3; a weak D match, TRBD1 (5 bases). The CDR3 nucleotides are TGTGCCAGTACCCCCTTTGGGGCCCCAGATACGCAGTATTTT. The encoded protein is CASTPFGAPDTQYF.